One and the same sample provided the 31 T cell receptor beta chains below, sequenced in a study of T cell changes during pregnancy in multiple sclerosis. The repertoire was sequenced with immunoSEQ multiplex PCR; TCRdb's copy has only in-frame clones and lacks some. Of fewer than 110,000 clones listed, 80% to 95% are singletons. The starting material was peripheral blood, obtained in the third trimester of pregnancy. These receptors all come from a female donor in good health, enrolled as a control in a pregnancy study.

The chain carries TRBV7-3 and TRBJ2-1, with 7 bases aligning to TRBD2. Germline assignment: CDR1 SGHTA and CDR2 FQGTGA. V lost 4 bases, J lost 7 bases, and 7 bases stayed unmatched. This CDR3 is built from 14 residues. The CDR3: CASSSSGVKNEQFF. The DNA of the CDR3 is TGTGCCAGCAGCTCCAGCGGGGTAAAAAATGAGCAGTTCTTC.

The gene calls are TRBV2 and TRBJ2-1, with 7 nucleotides matching TRBD2. CDR1 is SNHLY and CDR2 is FYNNEI in the germline V gene. V was clipped by 3 bases and J by 8 bases; unmatched bases: 22. This CDR3 spans 19 amino acids. Written as DNA, the CDR3 is TGTGCCAGCAGTGATCATCGTAATTATCCAGCGGGGAGAAGAGATGAGCAGTTCTTC. This codes for CASSDHRNYPAGRRDEQFF. The full variable domain, its missing parts supplied by reference TRBV2 and TRBJ2-1, is EPEVTQTPSHQVTQMGQEVILRCVPISNHLYFYWYRQILGQKVEFLVSFYNNEISEKSEIFDDQFSVERPDGSNFTLKIRSTKLEDSAMYFCASSDHRNYPAGRRDEQFFGPGTRLTVL.

The chain combines TRBV12-5 with TRBJ2-2, with D possibly being TRBD1 (5 bases). V lost 4 bases, J lost 4 bases, and 13 bases lay in between. The CDR3 consists of 15 residues. The germline gives CDR1 LGHNT, CDR2 FRNRAP. The CDR3 here is CASGWGQGFTGELFF. In nucleotides, the CDR3 is TGTGCTAGTGGTTGGGGCCAGGGATTCACCGGGGAGCTGTTTTTT.

Concerning this clone: Distinct nucleotide sequences in the sample also encode this CDR3. This chain uses TRBV6-5 with TRBJ1-2; TRBD1 aligns across 7 bases. J gave up 7 bases and V 6 bases, and 8 bases lay outside the gene matches. This CDR3 has 13 residues. Germline assignment: CDR1 MNHEY and CDR2 SVGAGI. The DNA of the CDR3 is TGTGCCAGCAGGCCAGACAGGGCCACTGGCTACACCTTC. Its translation is CASRPDRATGYTF.

The genes are TRBV5-1 and TRBJ2-3; D gene unclear. The length of the CDR3 is 13 residues. Deletions cut 3 bases from V and 0 bases from J, with 5 bases between. The V gene's germline CDR1 is SGHRS and CDR2 YFSETQ. The CDR3 is CASSSVSTDTQYF. CDR3 DNA sequence: TGCGCCAGCAGCTCGGTCAGCACAGATACGCAGTATTTT. The variable domain in full, completed from reference TRBV5-1 and TRBJ2-3, reads KAGVTQTPRYLIKTRGQQVTLSCSPISGHRSVSWYQQTPGQGLQFLFEYFSETQRNKGNFPGRFSGRQFSNSRSEMNVSTLELGDSALYLCASSSVSTDTQYFGPGTRLTVL.

V is TRBV2 and J is TRBJ1-6; D gene ambiguous. V lost 9 bases, J lost 2 bases, and 14 bases lay in between. The CDR3 sequence is 15 residues long. Germline V gene lookup returns CDR1 SNHLY and CDR2 FYNNEI. CDR3 in amino acids: CARSTTPTYNSPLHF. Here the CDR3 DNA reads TGTGCCAGGTCGACTACTCCCACCTATAATTCACCCCTCCACTTT.

The J gene is TRBJ1-5, the V gene TRBV12-5; no firm D call. Germline V lookup: CDR1 LGHNT, CDR2 FRNRAP. CDR3 length: 14 amino acids. Trimming removed 0 bases from V and 4 bases from J, with 7 bases in between. CDR3 DNA sequence: TGTGCTAGTGGTTTGGTGGGAGGGAATCAGCCCCAGCATTTT. This gives the protein CASGLVGGNQPQHF. Filled out from reference TRBV12-5 and TRBJ1-5, the complete variable domain reads DARVTQTPRHKVTEMGQEVTMRCQPILGHNTVFWYRQTMMQGLELLAYFRNRAPLDDSGMPKDRFSAEMPDATLATLKIQPSEPRDSAVYFCASGLVGGNQPQHFGDGTRLSIL.

The CDR3, as DNA: TGTGCCAGCAGTTCCCCCCGCGCGGGCATTGAACAGAGACAAGATACGCAGTATTTT. This gives the protein CASSSPRAGIEQRQDTQYF. V gene TRBV27 combines with J gene TRBJ2-3; D is possibly TRBD2 (5 bases). V was trimmed by 4 bases and J by 5 bases, leaving 28 bases between them. Per the germline V gene, CDR1 is MNHEY and CDR2 is SMNVEV (reference sequence). This CDR3 is built from 19 residues.

V and J are TRBV9 and TRBJ1-1; 8 bases line up with TRBD1. The CDR3 has 16 residues. In germline, CDR1 is SGDLS, CDR2 YYNGEE. Trimming removed 2 bases from V and 0 bases from J; junction bases left unmatched: 6. The CDR3 loop reads CASSVLGTGMNTEAFF. CDR3 in DNA: TGTGCCAGCAGCGTCCTCGGGACAGGTATGAACACTGAAGCTTTCTTT. The variable domain in full, completed from reference TRBV9 and TRBJ1-1, reads DSGVTQTPKHLITATGQRVTLRCSPRSGDLSVYWYQQSLDQGLQFLIQYYNGEERAKGNILERFSAQQFPDLHSELNLSSLELGDSALYFCASSVLGTGMNTEAFFGQGTRLTVV.

CDR3: CASSLARTGGQETQYF. CDR3 coding DNA: TGCGCCAGCAGCTTGGCTCGGACAGGGGGCCAAGAGACCCAGTACTTC. The chain carries TRBV5-1 and TRBJ2-5, with 10 bases identical to TRBD1. V trimming: 0 bases; J trimming: 1 base; junction bases outside the gene matches: 3. Looked up from germline, CDR1 is SGHRS and CDR2 is YFSETQ. The CDR3 spans 16 residues.

This clone was seen just once. This chain links TRBV7-2 with TRBJ2-1; TRBD1 agrees at 9 bases. J lost 6 bases, V lost 0 bases, and 6 bases had no gene match. CDR3 length: 16 amino acids. The germline V gene has CDR1 SGHTA and CDR2 FQGNSA. This chain's CDR3 is CASSLAPGQGVNEQFF. In DNA, the CDR3 is TGTGCCAGCAGCTTAGCACCGGGACAGGGAGTCAATGAGCAGTTCTTC.

This clone was seen only once. V gene TRBV5-1 combines with J gene TRBJ1-1, with 7 bases matching TRBD1. There are 15 residues in the CDR3. Losses at the gene ends were 4 bases for V and 2 bases for J; bases not matched to a gene: 8. Germline V gene lookup returns CDR1 SGHRS and CDR2 YFSETQ. CDR3 loop: CASSLRTGPNTEAFF. The DNA of the CDR3 is TGCGCCAGCAGCCTTCGGACAGGCCCTAACACTGAAGCTTTCTTT.

The chain recombines TRBV7-2 with TRBJ2-7, with D possibly matching TRBD2 (5 bases). V was pared by 1 base and J by 0 bases, with 13 bases between. This CDR3 contains 16 residues. Germline CDR1 is SGHTA and CDR2 is FQGNSA. DNA for the CDR3: TGTGCCAGCAGCTTAGGTTCGGCTAGCCGCTCCTACGAGCAGTACTTC. Translated: CASSLGSASRSYEQYF.

The V and J genes are TRBV25-1 and TRBJ1-2; maybe TRBD1 (5 bases). V shed 3 bases and J shed 5 bases, with 16 bases lying between them. The germline CDR1 and CDR2 sequences are MGHDK and SYGVNS. CDR3 length equals 15 residues. DNA for the CDR3: TGTGCCAGCAGTGAGGAACAGGTTCATGTATATGGCTACACCTTC. This codes for CASSEEQVHVYGYTF.

The rearrangement uses TRBV7-9 and TRBJ2-1, with 7 bases matching TRBD2. The germline gives CDR1 SEHNR, CDR2 FQNEAQ (reference sequence). Germline trimming cut 4 bases from V and 5 bases from J; bases unmatched to any gene: 14. The CDR3 consists of 17 residues. CDR3 DNA sequence: TGTGCCAGCAGCTCGACGACACCGGGACTACCAGACAATGAGCAGTTCTTC. This gives the protein CASSSTTPGLPDNEQFF.

This clone was recorded only once. This chain connects TRBV29-1 to TRBJ2-7; a weak D match, TRBD2 (5 bases). The V and J ends lost 7 bases and 3 bases respectively, with 10 bases between them. CDR3 length: 11 residues. The germline V gene has CDR1 SQVTM and CDR2 ANQGSEA. CDR3 coding DNA: TGCAGCGCCCAGGCGGGCTACGAGCAGTACTTC. It translates to CSAQAGYEQYF.

V usage is TRBV5-6 and J usage is TRBJ1-2; maybe TRBD1 (5 bases). The germline V and J ends were trimmed by 0 bases and 1 base, with 19 bases remaining between them. Looked up from germline, CDR1 is SGHDT and CDR2 is YYEEEE. The CDR3 has 18 residues. The DNA for the CDR3 is TGTGCCAGCAGCTTGGCCGGGCCAAGGGGTAGGGGTAACTATGGCTACACCTTC. As protein: CASSLAGPRGRGNYGYTF.

The chain links TRBV5-4 to TRBJ2-2, with no clear D. The germline V gene has CDR1 SGHNT and CDR2 YYREEE (reference sequence). This CDR3 region has 15 residues. Trimming took 0 bases from V and 1 from J, leaving 7 bases between them. CDR3 loop: CASSLGLGNTGELFF. CDR3 coding DNA: TGTGCCAGCAGCTTGGGGCTAGGGAACACCGGGGAGCTGTTTTTT.

CDR3 protein: CASSYSPGTYEQYF. CDR3 nucleotides: TGTGCCAGCAGTTACTCGCCAGGGACCTACGAGCAGTACTTC. The rearrangement links TRBV6-6 to TRBJ2-7; D may be TRBD1 (5 bases). V shed 0 bases and J shed 2 bases, with 8 bases lying between them. This CDR3 comprises 14 residues. CDR1 is MNHNY, CDR2 SVGAGI, per germline (reference sequence).

This rearrangement joins TRBV28 to TRBJ2-7; D is undetermined. CDR1 is MDHEN and CDR2 is SYDVKM in the germline V gene. The CDR3 is 15 amino acids. The V end lost 3 bases, the J end lost 3 bases, and 15 bases lay between the germline ends. This CDR3 is CASSFAPKSSYEQYF. CDR3 sequence (DNA): TGTGCCAGCAGTTTTGCCCCGAAGTCGAGCTACGAGCAGTACTTC.

The gene calls are TRBV5-6 and TRBJ1-6; D is undetermined. This CDR3 has 15 residues. Trimming took 4 bases from V and 10 from J, leaving 18 bases between them. In germline, CDR1 is SGHDT, CDR2 YYEEEE. The CDR3: CASSLSPSEASPLHF. The CDR3 nucleotides read TGTGCCAGCAGCCTATCGCCCTCCGAGGCGTCACCCCTCCACTTT.

The chain links TRBV2 to TRBJ1-6; D unresolved. This CDR3 comprises 14 residues. Trimming took off 7 bases at V and 0 bases at J, with 7 bases between the two ends. Germline assignment: CDR1 SNHLY and CDR2 FYNNEI. CDR3 in DNA: TGTGCCAGCAAATCGAGCTCCTATAATTCACCCCTCCACTTT. It yields the protein CASKSSSYNSPLHF.

This chain links TRBV10-3 with TRBJ1-2, with 10 bases identical to TRBD1. Per germline, CDR1 ENHRY and CDR2 SYGVKD. V shed 4 bases, J shed 8 bases, and the junction held 7 bases outside the gene matches. The CDR3 contains 14 residues. CDR3 sequence reads: CAISGDRGRYGYTF. The CDR3 DNA follows: TGTGCCATCAGTGGGGACAGGGGACGGTACGGCTACACCTTC.

This clone was counted once. This rearrangement joins TRBV6-5 to TRBJ1-2, with 11 bases identical to TRBD1. The CDR3 is 15 residues long. The J segment lost 8 bases and the V segment lost 4 bases, leaving 9 bases of the junction unmatched. CDR1 MNHEY and CDR2 SVGAGI come from the germline V gene. This CDR3 is CASSSRGTGGRGYTF. CDR3 DNA sequence: TGTGCCAGCAGTTCTCGCGGGACAGGGGGTAGAGGCTACACCTTC.

J is TRBJ2-7 and V is TRBV4-3; maybe TRBD2 (6 bases). In germline, CDR1 is LGHNA, CDR2 YSLEER. CDR3 length: 16 residues. With 3 bases removed from V and 2 bases from J, the gap between germline ends came to 17 bases. CDR3 sequence reads: CASSHRFGTQAYEQYF. The CDR3 nucleotides are TGCGCCAGCAGCCACCGTTTCGGGACTCAAGCCTACGAGCAGTACTTC.

The chain links TRBV19 to TRBJ2-3; 11 nucleotides line up with TRBD2. The trim removed 5 bases at V and 4 bases at J, leaving 5 bases unmatched. The CDR3 contains 15 residues. Germline V lookup: CDR1 LNHDA, CDR2 SQIVND (reference sequence). CDR3 coding DNA: TGTGCCAGTAGTGTACTAGCGGGGGACCCAGATACGCAGTATTTT. This codes for CASSVLAGDPDTQYF.

The chain joins TRBV2 to TRBJ1-4, with D possibly TRBD1 on 6 matching bases. V lost 7 bases and J lost 4, with 13 bases in between. Germline assignment: CDR1 SNHLY and CDR2 FYNNEI. The CDR3 totals 14 residues. CDR3 DNA sequence: TGTGCCAGCATAGACAGGTTGCTTAATGAAAAACTGTTTTTT. This encodes CASIDRLLNEKLFF.

V and J are TRBV11-2 and TRBJ1-2, with D tentatively TRBD1 (5 bases). Trimming pared 0 bases from V and 8 bases from J, leaving 10 bases between. Germline lookup yields CDR1 SGHAT and CDR2 FQNNGV. The CDR3 has 13 amino acids. The DNA for the CDR3 is TGTGCCAGCAGCTTAGAGGGGACTGGCGGCTACACCTTC. This translates into CASSLEGTGGYTF.

This clone turned up a few times. The rearrangement links TRBV11-3 to TRBJ2-1; TRBD2 aligns across 10 bases. J gave up 6 bases and V 6 bases, and 5 bases lay outside the gene matches. Per the germline V gene, CDR1 is SGHNT and CDR2 is YENEEA. This CDR3 has 14 amino acids. The CDR3 DNA is TGTGCCAGCAGTGGGCTAGCGGGGGTCAATGAGCAGTTCTTC. Amino acids: CASSGLAGVNEQFF.

The chain uses TRBV29-1 and TRBJ2-2, with D uncertain. CDR3 length: 15 amino acids. The V and J ends lost 2 bases and 0 bases respectively, with 10 bases between them. Germline V gene data show CDR1 as SQVTM and CDR2 as ANQGSEA. Here the CDR3 DNA reads TGCAGCGTTGAAACTAAACCGGCGAACACCGGGGAGCTGTTTTTT. Its protein product is CSVETKPANTGELFF.

This sequence joins TRBV4-3 and TRBJ1-3; 7 bases map to TRBD1. This CDR3 contains 16 residues. The V gene's germline CDR1 is LGHNA and CDR2 YSLEER. Trimming cost V 5 bases and J 4 bases; bases outside gene matches: 11. This CDR3 is CASSAQGPGFGNTIYF. In DNA, the CDR3 is TGCGCCAGCAGCGCACAGGGGCCCGGTTTCGGAAACACCATATATTTT.